The 25 T cell receptor beta chains in this list originate from one sample, sequenced in a study of T-cell memory formation after mild COVID-19. Each CDR3 protein gets one entry after TCRdb re-called the 5' RACE reads with MiXCR. In the table there are approximately 300,000 distinct CDR3 sequences, roughly 15% of which are singletons. Sequences were obtained from PBMCs or a T cell subset sorted from them (not recorded which). These receptor sequences come from a man aged 18-30 years who had mild COVID-19 (a few samples of this study predate the infection). Cell type and time point are not known.

This clonotype has more than one count but fewer than ten. V gene TRBV6-5 combines with J gene TRBJ1-3; possibly TRBD1 for D (6 bases). V gave up 4 bases and J gave up 0 bases, with 13 bases separating them. This CDR3 has 16 residues. Germline CDR1 reads MNHEY; CDR2 reads SVGAGI. As DNA, the CDR3 is TGTGCCAGCAGTTTCCAGCAGGGGCACTCTGGAAACACCATATATTTT. Translated, it gives CASSFQQGHSGNTIYF.

The J gene is TRBJ2-7, the V gene TRBV29-1; no reliable D call. Trimming pared 4 bases from V and 0 bases from J, leaving 10 bases between. Germline V gene data show CDR1 as SQVTM and CDR2 as ANQGSEA. The CDR3 is 13 amino acids. CDR3 in DNA: TGCAGCGTTGGATTCCAGGCCTCCTACGAGCAGTACTTC. It specifies CSVGFQASYEQYF.

The genes are TRBV18 and TRBJ1-3; TRBD1 matches at 8 bases. The CDR3 totals 16 residues. After removal of 4 bases from V and 0 bases from J, the junction contained 5 bases not matched to a gene. Looked up from germline, CDR1 is KGHSH and CDR2 is LQKENI. This CDR3 is CASSLGQGSSGNTIYF. The CDR3 coding sequence is TGTGCCAGCTCACTCGGACAGGGAAGCTCTGGAAACACCATATATTTT.

CDR3 protein: CSARDTRDSRGTIYF. The CDR3, as DNA: TGCAGTGCTAGAGATACGAGGGACAGCCGAGGCACCATATATTTT. The chain has TRBV20-1 and TRBJ1-3; 7 nucleotides line up with TRBD1. This CDR3 contains 15 residues. CDR1 DFQATT and CDR2 SNEGSKA come from the germline V gene (reference sequence). V was pared by 0 bases and J by 9 bases, with 11 bases of the junction left unmatched.

The V call is TRBV5-1, the J call TRBJ2-3; 9 nucleotides match TRBD2. CDR3 size: 17 residues. Germline V gives CDR1 SGHRS, CDR2 YFSETQ. J gave up 1 base and V 2 bases, and 8 bases lay outside the gene matches. The CDR3 DNA reads as TGCGCCAGCAGCTTCTCCTTAGCGGGGGCCCGCACAGATACGCAGTATTTT. Its protein product is CASSFSLAGARTDTQYF.

This clonotype has just a few counts. The rearrangement uses TRBV9 and TRBJ2-1, with 11 bases matching TRBD2. V trimming: 6 bases; J trimming: 7 bases; junction bases outside the gene matches: 6. CDR3 length: 14 residues. Germline V gives CDR1 SGDLS, CDR2 YYNGEE. CDR3 in DNA: TGTGCCAGCAATAGCGGGGGGGCTGTTAATGAGCAGTTCTTC. It yields the protein CASNSGGAVNEQFF. The variable domain in full, completed from reference TRBV9 and TRBJ2-1, reads DSGVTQTPKHLITATGQRVTLRCSPRSGDLSVYWYQQSLDQGLQFLIQYYNGEERAKGNILERFSAQQFPDLHSELNLSSLELGDSALYFCASNSGGAVNEQFFGPGTRLTVL.

The chain recombines TRBV10-1 with TRBJ2-5; tentatively, D is TRBD1 (6 bases). CDR3 length: 17 residues. CDR1 is WNHNN and CDR2 is SYGVQD in the germline V gene (reference sequence). Between the trimmed V and J ends, which lost 5 bases and 2 bases, there was a span of 21 bases. This CDR3 is CASSLTWDLRGQETQYF. CDR3 nucleotides: TGCGCCAGCAGTCTCACTTGGGATCTAAGGGGGCAAGAGACCCAGTACTTC.

This clonotype came up a few times. In DNA form, the CDR3 reads TGTGCCACCAGTAATCCGGGACAGGGGTTTTATGGCTACACCTTC. It is translated as CATSNPGQGFYGYTF. This rearrangement joins TRBV24-1 to TRBJ1-2; 10 nucleotides align to TRBD1. J was trimmed by 5 bases and V by 6 bases; bases with no gene match: 8. This CDR3 contains 15 residues. CDR1 is KGHDR, CDR2 SFDVKD, per germline.

The rearrangement joins TRBV25-1 to TRBJ2-2; no clear D gene. In germline, CDR1 is MGHDK, CDR2 SYGVNS. Trimming shortened V by 1 base and J by 6 bases, and 3 bases separated the two germline ends. This CDR3 spans 12 amino acids. DNA of the CDR3: TGTGCCAGCAGTGAATGGTCCGGGGAGCTGTTTTTT. Amino acid sequence: CASSEWSGELFF.

V and J are TRBV19 and TRBJ1-2; D gene ambiguous. The CDR3 length is 10 residues. Germline-derived CDR1 and CDR2 are LNHDA and SQIVND (reference sequence). V was shortened by 5 bases and J by 11 bases, with 9 bases between the two germline ends. The CDR3 coding sequence is TGTGCCAGTAGTGCCGGTAGTTACACCTTC. This translates into CASSAGSYTF.

A single count supports this clonotype. V usage is TRBV29-1 and J usage is TRBJ1-3; D remains ambiguous. V lost 4 bases and J lost 0, with 7 bases in between. This CDR3 has 13 amino acids. The germline CDR1 and CDR2 sequences are SQVTM and ANQGSEA. The CDR3 bases are TGCAGCGTTGTGGCCAACTCTGGAAACACCATATATTTT. Translated: CSVVANSGNTIYF.

This clonotype was seen only a few times. The chain links TRBV6-5 to TRBJ1-2; 8 bases fit TRBD1. This CDR3 contains 16 residues. CDR1 and CDR2 from the germline V gene are MNHEY and SVGAGI. V was clipped by 2 bases and J by 2 bases; unmatched bases: 7. This chain's CDR3 is CASSYATGTGNYGYTF. DNA for the CDR3: TGTGCCAGCAGTTACGCCACCGGGACAGGCAACTATGGCTACACCTTC.

This clonotype was seen repeatedly, ten times or more. The chain has TRBV6-1 and TRBJ2-2; D call uncertain. The CDR3 is 13 amino acids. The V gene's germline CDR1 is MNHNS and CDR2 SASEGT. V lost 5 bases to trimming and J lost 6 bases, with 10 bases between them. The CDR3 sequence is CASSLRRAGELFF. The CDR3 coding sequence is TGTGCCAGCAGTCTTCGCCGGGCCGGGGAGCTGTTTTTT.

The chain combines TRBV7-8 with TRBJ2-7; D might be TRBD1 (6 bases). The V and J ends lost 1 base and 2 bases respectively, with 9 bases between them. CDR3 length: 14 amino acids. Germline-derived CDR1 and CDR2 are SGHVS and FQNEAQ. CDR3: CASSLVGTTYEQYF. The CDR3 DNA is TGTGCCAGCAGCTTAGTAGGGACAACCTACGAGCAGTACTTC.

This clonotype has more than one count but fewer than ten. This chain joins TRBV10-3 and TRBJ2-3; TRBD2 is a possible D gene (5 bases). CDR1 is ENHRY, CDR2 SYGVKD, per germline. V was clipped by 3 bases and J by 1 base, with 20 bases between them. The CDR3 is made up of 18 amino acids. CDR3 sequence: CAISDPRTHTRGTDTQYF. The CDR3 DNA is TGTGCCATCAGTGACCCCCGGACTCACACGAGGGGCACAGATACGCAGTATTTT.

This clonotype showed up just once. A single base separates this from a much larger clone, so it may be a read error. The chain links TRBV4-3 to TRBJ2-3, with D unclear. The CDR3 runs to 14 residues. The germline gives CDR1 LGHNA, CDR2 YSLEER. CDR3 nucleotides: TGCGCCAGCAGCCAAGAACCGTTCACAGATACGAAGTATTTT. Translated, it gives CASSQEPFTDTKYF.

This clonotype has just one count. The rearrangement uses TRBV3-1 and TRBJ2-1; D remains unclear. The length of the CDR3 is 14 residues. V was pared by 4 bases and J by 2 bases, with 9 bases between. CDR1 and CDR2 (germline): LGHDT, YNNKEL (reference sequence). CDR3 amino acids: CASSRLGTYNEQFF. For the CDR3, the DNA is TGTGCCAGCAGCCGACTGGGTACCTACAATGAGCAGTTCTTC.

In its sample, this clonotype was seen a few times. The chain couples TRBV6-2 or TRBV6-3 to TRBJ2-1; 7 nucleotides align to TRBD1. From germline, CDR1 is MNHEY and CDR2 SVGEGT. The CDR3 contains 16 residues. The junction had 11 bases not matched to a gene; V was cut back by 2 bases and J by 7 bases. CDR3: CASSYPGGRTRNEQFF. DNA of the CDR3: TGTGCCAGCAGTTACCCAGGGGGACGTACTCGGAATGAGCAGTTCTTC.

This clonotype appeared many times. The rearrangement links TRBV12-3 or TRBV12-4 to TRBJ1-1; D not resolved. V lost 1 base, J lost 5 bases, and 11 bases lay in between. CDR3 length: 14 residues. The CDR3 sequence: CASSLDWGRTEAFF. The CDR3 bases are TGTGCCAGCAGTTTAGACTGGGGAAGAACTGAAGCTTTCTTT.

This clonotype was counted a few times. The chain has TRBV7-2 and TRBJ1-1; D is unresolved. The CDR3 is 11 amino acids. Germline V gene sequence: CDR1 SGHTA, CDR2 FQGNSA. V was cut by 0 bases and J by 12 bases, with 8 bases left in between. The CDR3 coding sequence is TGTGCCAGCAGCTTAGCGGGTTTGTCTTTCTTT. This sequence encodes CASSLAGLSFF.

There are a few counts of this clonotype. J is TRBJ1-5 and V is TRBV20-1; 12 bases agree with TRBD1. The J segment lost 7 bases and the V segment lost 6 bases, leaving 10 bases of the junction unmatched. The germline V gene has CDR1 DFQATT and CDR2 SNEGSKA (reference sequence). The CDR3 consists of 15 residues. The CDR3 sequence: CSASGQGARVQPQHF. In DNA form, the CDR3 reads TGCAGTGCCTCGGGACAGGGGGCGCGGGTCCAGCCCCAGCATTTT.

The sample holds many counts of this clonotype. The chain links TRBV29-1 to TRBJ1-1; tentative D call: TRBD1 (6 bases). This CDR3 comprises 12 residues. The germline V and J ends were trimmed by 3 bases and 4 bases, with 9 bases remaining between them. Looked up from germline, CDR1 is SQVTM and CDR2 is ANQGSEA. CDR3 loop: CSVETGGTEAFF. Written as DNA, the CDR3 is TGCAGCGTTGAGACAGGAGGCACTGAAGCTTTCTTT.

The genes are TRBV4-2 and TRBJ2-3; the D is unclear. V dropped 0 bases and J dropped 4 bases, with 5 bases sitting between them. CDR3 length equals 13 residues. In germline, CDR1 is LGHNA, CDR2 YNFKEQ. CDR3: CASSQDPSDTQYF. Here the CDR3 DNA reads TGTGCCAGCAGCCAAGATCCATCAGATACGCAGTATTTT.

This clonotype was observed a few times. A read error may produce the germline difference seen at one junction end. This rearrangement joins TRBV12-3 or TRBV12-4 to TRBJ2-5, with TRBD1 as a possible D gene (5 bases). The CDR3 totals 10 residues. CDR3 bases: TGTGCCAGCAGGGGGCTCTCTTTGAACTTC. This encodes CASRGLSLNF.

This clonotype was detected only a few times. The V call is TRBV13, the J call TRBJ1-3, with 8 bases identical to TRBD1. Trimming removed 8 bases from V and 0 bases from J; junction bases left unmatched: 6. Germline V CDR1 and CDR2: PRHDT, FYEKMQ (reference sequence). This CDR3 contains 15 residues. CDR3 in amino acids: CASGPTGASGNTIYF. The CDR3 nucleotides read TGTGCCAGCGGTCCGACAGGGGCCTCTGGAAACACCATATATTTT.